This TCR beta chain was recorded in a study of blood T cell repertoires in COVID-19. Study at large: T cells, B-cell-depleted T cells, or PBMCs provided the cDNA or gDNA that served as material.

Original handling: By means of reference gene primer amplification, nucleated cell counts were estimated. TCRdb's copy holds only in-frame clones and misses some; the assay was immunoSEQ multiplex PCR. V and J calls plus clone size are reproduced from that table; the DNA served to infer D and trimming. The repertoire holds 130,000 or so clones, with roughly three quarters as singletons. This clonotype originated in a human donor in a cohort sampled during active COVID-19. Sample: peripheral blood.

DNA of the CDR3: TGTGCCAGCAGTTTGGGAAGAGGGGGAGGAAACACCATATATTTT. This translates into CASSLGRGGGNTIYF. This chain links TRBV6-5 with TRBJ1-3, with D perhaps TRBD1 (6 bases). Trimming took off 4 bases at V and 4 bases at J, with 14 bases between the two ends. CDR1 is MNHEY, CDR2 SVGAGI, per germline. CDR3 length equals 15 residues.